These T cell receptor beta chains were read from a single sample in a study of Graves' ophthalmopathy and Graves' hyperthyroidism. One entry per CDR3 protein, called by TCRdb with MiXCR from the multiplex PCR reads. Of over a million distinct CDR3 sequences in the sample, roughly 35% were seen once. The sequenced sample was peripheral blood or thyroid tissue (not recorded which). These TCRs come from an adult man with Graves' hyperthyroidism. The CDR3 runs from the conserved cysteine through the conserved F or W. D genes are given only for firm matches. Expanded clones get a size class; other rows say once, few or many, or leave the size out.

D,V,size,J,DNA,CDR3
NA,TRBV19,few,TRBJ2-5,TGTGCCAGTAGTATATCTCTGGGTGGGCAGATCCAAGAGACCCAGTACTTC,CASSISLGGQIQETQYF
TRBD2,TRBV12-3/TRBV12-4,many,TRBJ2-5,TGTGCCAGCAGCTCGGCTAGCGGGAGCCAAGAGACCCAGTACTTC,CASSSASGSQETQYF
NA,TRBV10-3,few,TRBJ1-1,TGTGCCATCACCTCGGACGGGAACACTGAAGCTTTCTTT,CAITSDGNTEAFF
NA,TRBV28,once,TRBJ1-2,TGTGCCAGCAGTTCAGCGGCGACAACTAACTATGGCTACACCTTC,CASSSAATTNYGYTF
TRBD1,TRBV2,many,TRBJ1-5,TGTGCCAGCAGGCAGGGGGGACAGTTCAATCAGCCCCAGCATTTT,CASRQGGQFNQPQHF
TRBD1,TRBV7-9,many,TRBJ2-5,TGTGCCAGCAGCCCCCCGACCGGGCAGACAGGGCAAGAGACCCAGTACTTC,CASSPPTGQTGQETQYF
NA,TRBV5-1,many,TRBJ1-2,TGCGCCAGCAGCTTGTTTTTGTTCGCCGATGGCTACACCTTC,CASSLFLFADGYTF
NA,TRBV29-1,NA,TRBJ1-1,TGCAGCGCTTTACAGGGATCCGCTGGGGTGAACACTGAAGCTTTCTTT,CSALQGSAGVNTEAFF
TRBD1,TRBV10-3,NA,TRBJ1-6,TGTGCCATCCAAGGGACAGCTCATAATTCACCCCTCCACTTT,CAIQGTAHNSPLHF
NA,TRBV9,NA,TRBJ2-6,TGTGCCAGCCGTGCGGGCCTGACTTTC,CASRAGLTF
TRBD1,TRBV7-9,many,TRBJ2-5,TGTGCCAGCAGCCCCCGCCTCGACAGGGCCGATATACCCGAAGAGACCCAGTACTTC,CASSPRLDRADIPEETQYF
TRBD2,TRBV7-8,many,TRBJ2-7,TGTGCCAGCAGCGCACAGGGCGGGAGGGCCGGCGAGCAGTACTTC,CASSAQGGRAGEQYF
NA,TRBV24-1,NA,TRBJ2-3,TGTGCCACCAGTGATCCGATCAGCACAGATACGCAGTATTTT,CATSDPISTDTQYF
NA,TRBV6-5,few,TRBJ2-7,TGTGCCAGCAGTTCACAATCAGACGGGCGCTCCTACGAGCAGTACTTC,CASSSQSDGRSYEQYF
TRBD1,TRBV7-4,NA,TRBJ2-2,TGTGCCAGCAGCGGGGTGACAGGGGGCACCGGGGAGCTGTTTTTT,CASSGVTGGTGELFF
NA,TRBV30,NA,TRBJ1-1,TGTGCCTGGAGTGACAGGGCCGACACTGAAGCTTTCTTT,CAWSDRADTEAFF
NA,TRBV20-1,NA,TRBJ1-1,TGCAGTGCTAGCTTCCCGACTAACTCCCACATGAACACTGAAGCTTTCTTT,CSASFPTNSHMNTEAFF
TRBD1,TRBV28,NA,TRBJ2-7,TGTGCCAGCAGTGGGAGGGACAGGGGGAACGAGCAGTACTTC,CASSGRDRGNEQYF
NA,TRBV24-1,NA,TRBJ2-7,TGTGCCACCAGTGAAACCGGGACACTTTACGAGCGGTACTTC,CATSETGTLYERYF
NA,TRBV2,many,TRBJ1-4,TGTGCCAGCAGCCAGGGAGATGAAAAACTGTTTTTT,CASSQGDEKLFF
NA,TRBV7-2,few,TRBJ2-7,TGTGCCAGCAGCCCCAACAGAGGAGCTCCTCTCAGCTACGAGCAGTACTTC,CASSPNRGAPLSYEQYF
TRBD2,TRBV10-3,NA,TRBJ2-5,TGTGCCACCCGTGGGCAGGCCAGCACCCCGGGGGGACAAGAGACCCAGTACTTC,CATRGQASTPGGQETQYF
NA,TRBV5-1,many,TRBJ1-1,TGCGCCAGCAGCAGTCAGGATTTGAACACTGAAGCTTTCTTT,CASSSQDLNTEAFF
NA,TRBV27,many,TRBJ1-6,TGTGCCAGCAGTTTATCGGGTCAGGCGTATTCACCCCTCCACTTT,CASSLSGQAYSPLHF
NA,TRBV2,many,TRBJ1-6,TGTGCCAGCAGAGAGACAGTGTGGTCGGATTCACCCCTCCACTTT,CASRETVWSDSPLHF
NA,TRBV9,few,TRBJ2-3,TGTGCCAGCAGCACCCGGGTGGAAGATACGCAGTATTTT,CASSTRVEDTQYF
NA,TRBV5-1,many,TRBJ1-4,TGCGCCAGCAGCTTGACAGGGCGAGGTGAAAAACTGTTTTTT,CASSLTGRGEKLFF
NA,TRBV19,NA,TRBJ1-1,TGTGCCAGTAGTTGGTCAGGGGTTATTCGCACTGAAGCTTTCTTT,CASSWSGVIRTEAFF
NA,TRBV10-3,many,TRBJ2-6,TGTGCCATCATGGCAGGGCAATTCTCTGGGGCCAACGTCCTGACTTTC,CAIMAGQFSGANVLTF
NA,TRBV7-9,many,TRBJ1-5,TGTGCCAGCAGCTTAGGGTCGGCAGGGACGGCCAATCAGCCCCAGCATTTT,CASSLGSAGTANQPQHF
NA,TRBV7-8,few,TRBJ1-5,TGTGCCAGCAGCTTATTCAGGGACCATAGCAATCAGCCCCAGCATTTT,CASSLFRDHSNQPQHF
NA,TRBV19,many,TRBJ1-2,TGTGCCAGTAGTATGTGGGAAGTCTACACCTTC,CASSMWEVYTF
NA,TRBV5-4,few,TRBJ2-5,TGTGCCAGCAGCCCCACACCGACGGGTGGGGAGACCCAGTACTTC,CASSPTPTGGETQYF
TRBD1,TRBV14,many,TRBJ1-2,TGTGCCAGCAGACCCGGACAGGGCGACTATGGCTACACCTTC,CASRPGQGDYGYTF
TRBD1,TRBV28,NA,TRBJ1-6,TGTGCCAGCAGTTCAAACAGGGGCCCGCTGCCACCCCTCCACTTT,CASSSNRGPLPPLHF
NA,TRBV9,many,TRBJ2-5,TGTGCCAGCAGCGTAGCCCCACTCCAAGAGACCCAGTACTTC,CASSVAPLQETQYF
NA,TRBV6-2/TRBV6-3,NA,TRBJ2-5,TGTGCCAGCAGTTACCGAGGACAAATGGAGACCCAGTACTTC,CASSYRGQMETQYF
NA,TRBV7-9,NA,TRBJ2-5,TGTGCCAGCAGCTTGGGCAGGGAGTACGCAGAGACCCAGTACTTC,CASSLGREYAETQYF
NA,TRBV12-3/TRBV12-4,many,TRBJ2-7,TGTGCCAGCAGTGTACAGGGTCGTGTCAACGAGCAGTACTTC,CASSVQGRVNEQYF
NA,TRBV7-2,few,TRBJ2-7,TGTGCCAGCAGCCCCGAGACCGGGGCTTACGAGCAGTACTTC,CASSPETGAYEQYF
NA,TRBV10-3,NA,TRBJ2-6,TGTGCCATCAGTGCCACAGGGGCGGGGTCTGGGGCCAACGTCCTGACTTTC,CAISATGAGSGANVLTF